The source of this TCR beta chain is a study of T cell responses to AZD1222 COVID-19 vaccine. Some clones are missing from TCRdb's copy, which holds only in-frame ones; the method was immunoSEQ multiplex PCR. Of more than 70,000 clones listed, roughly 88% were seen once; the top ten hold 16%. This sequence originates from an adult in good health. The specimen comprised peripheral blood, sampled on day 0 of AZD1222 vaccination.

In DNA form, the CDR3 reads TGTGCCAGCAGCCCAACCAAGCGGGCAGACAATGAGCAGTTCTTC. Translation: CASSPTKRADNEQFF. The rearrangement joins TRBV4-2 to TRBJ2-1, with TRBD2 as a possible D gene (6 bases). Trimming removed 4 bases from V and 5 bases from J, with 15 bases in between. Germline V gene sequence: CDR1 LGHNA, CDR2 YNFKEQ. The CDR3 covers 15 residues.